This is a list of T cell receptor beta chains from one sample in a study of T cell responses to AZD1222 COVID-19 vaccine. The repertoire was sequenced with immunoSEQ multiplex PCR; TCRdb's copy has only in-frame clones and lacks some. Of roughly 180,000 clones listed, around 89% are singletons. The sequences come from peripheral blood, collected on day 0 of AZD1222 vaccination. These receptor sequences come from an adult in good health. Each CDR3 is given with its conserved first and last residue. A D gene is named only where the DNA matches it firmly. Clone size is given for some rows only: seen once, a few or many times, or a class if the clone is expanded.

cdr3_aa cdr3_nt clone_size d_call j_call v_call
CASSRIRLAGGRVTDTQYF TGTGCCAGCAGTAGAATTAGACTAGCGGGGGGGCGTGTCACAGATACGCAGTATTTT NA TRBD2 TRBJ2-3 TRBV7-9
CASSLGPATGNYGYTF TGTGCCAGCAGTTTAGGACCCGCGACGGGGAACTATGGCTACACCTTC NA NA TRBJ1-2 TRBV27
CASSGTGVLETQYF TGTGCCAGCAGCGGGACAGGGGTCTTGGAGACCCAGTACTTC NA TRBD1 TRBJ2-5 TRBV28
CASSLDRVEKLFF TGTGCCAGCAGCTTGGACAGGGTTGAAAAACTGTTTTTT once NA TRBJ1-4 TRBV5-4
CASSLAGTYNEQFF TGTGCCAGCAGCCTAGCCGGGACCTACAATGAGCAGTTCTTC NA NA TRBJ2-1 TRBV5-4
CASSYSLAGGPYF TGTGCCAGCAGTTACTCCCTAGCGGGGGGGCCATACTTC NA TRBD2 TRBJ2-5 TRBV6-2/TRBV6-3
CASSLERQRGDTQYF TGCGCCAGCAGCTTGGAGCGGCAACGGGGGGATACGCAGTATTTT NA NA TRBJ2-3 TRBV5-1
CASSQTDRAHEQYF TGCGCCAGCAGCCAAACAGACAGGGCCCACGAGCAGTACTTC NA TRBD1 TRBJ2-7 TRBV4-3
CASSPPPSYEQYF TGTGCCAGCAGTCCTCCCCCCTCCTACGAGCAGTACTTC NA NA TRBJ2-7 TRBV28
CASWERSYNSPLHF TGTGCCAGCTGGGAGCGCTCCTATAATTCACCCCTCCACTTT few NA TRBJ1-6 TRBV2
CASSQDMGLGFGGGGNEQFF TGCGCCAGCAGCCAAGATATGGGGCTGGGATTCGGCGGGGGTGGGAATGAGCAGTTCTTC NA TRBD2 TRBJ2-1 TRBV4-3
CASSAEFGSEKLFF TGTGCCAGCTCGGCGGAGTTTGGGTCTGAAAAACTGTTTTTT NA NA TRBJ1-4 TRBV18
CASSLVSSGGAYTQYF TGTGCCAGCAGCTTAGTATCTAGCGGGGGGGCATATACGCAGTATTTT NA TRBD2 TRBJ2-3 TRBV11-2
CASSALPEDTQYF TGTGCCAGCAGCGCTCTCCCTGAGGATACGCAGTATTTT few NA TRBJ2-3 TRBV9
CASSLGGVQQDTDTQYF TGTGCCAGCAGCTTAGGTGGGGTTCAACAGGACACAGATACGCAGTATTTT NA NA TRBJ2-3 TRBV13
CASSQIGQGAYNEQFF TGTGCCAGCAGCCAGATCGGCCAGGGCGCCTACAATGAGCAGTTCTTC NA NA TRBJ2-1 TRBV7-2
CASSFLRRSNSPLHF TGTGCCAGCAGTTTCCTTCGACGGTCGAATTCACCCCTCCACTTT NA NA TRBJ1-6 TRBV6-2/TRBV6-3
CASSQHRDSSYEQYF TGCGCCAGCAGCCAACACCGGGACAGCTCCTACGAGCAGTACTTC once TRBD1 TRBJ2-7 TRBV4-1
CAIRTQGIYGYTF TGTGCCATCAGGACACAGGGTATCTATGGCTACACCTTC NA NA TRBJ1-2 TRBV10-3
CASSLGVTTEAFF TGTGCCAGCAGCTTGGGGGTGACCACTGAAGCTTTCTTT once NA TRBJ1-1 TRBV7-9
CASAGGRGRETQYF TGTGCTAGTGCTGGGGGGCGCGGAAGGGAGACCCAGTACTTC NA NA TRBJ2-5 TRBV12-5
CAWQGQGNSPLHF TGTGCCTGGCAAGGACAGGGAAATTCACCCCTCCACTTT NA TRBD1 TRBJ1-6 TRBV30
CAWSAHAPVYEQYF TGTGCCTGGAGTGCGCACGCTCCGGTCTACGAGCAGTACTTC NA NA TRBJ2-7 TRBV30
CASSLEGRTGELFF TGCGCCAGCAGCCTCGAGGGCAGAACCGGGGAGCTGTTTTTT NA NA TRBJ2-2 TRBV5-1
CASSLRLGQGYNSPLHF TGTGCCAGCAGTTTAAGACTCGGACAGGGATATAATTCACCCCTCCACTTT NA TRBD1 TRBJ1-6 TRBV27
CASRPVNTEAFF TGTGCCAGCAGACCAGTGAACACTGAAGCTTTCTTT NA NA TRBJ1-1 TRBV12-3/TRBV12-4
CASKETENTEAFF TGTGCCAGCAAAGAGACGGAGAACACTGAAGCTTTCTTT NA NA TRBJ1-1 TRBV3-1/TRBV3-2
CASSADRVTSFFEAFF TGTGCCAGCAGCGCCGACAGGGTAACGTCCTTCTTTGAAGCTTTCTTT NA TRBD1 TRBJ1-1 TRBV7-2
CASTPTGKANEQYF TGTGCCAGTACCCCTACAGGGAAGGCCAACGAGCAGTACTTC once NA TRBJ2-7 TRBV19
CASSPGRINQPQHF TGTGCCAGTAGTCCGGGACGGATCAATCAGCCCCAGCATTTT NA NA TRBJ1-5 TRBV19
CASSFGGTGAKETQYF TGTGCCAGCAGTTTCGGAGGGACAGGGGCAAAGGAGACCCAGTACTTC few TRBD1 TRBJ2-5 TRBV27
CSVALDPRPESTGPGGYTF TGCAGCGTTGCGCTGGATCCCCGTCCGGAATCTACAGGGCCGGGTGGCTACACCTTC NA NA TRBJ1-2 TRBV29-1
CASRLAGGFTDTQYF TGCGCCAGCAGACTAGCGGGGGGCTTCACAGATACGCAGTATTTT NA TRBD2 TRBJ2-3 TRBV10-2
CASSRRDTINYGYTF TGTGCCAGCAGCCGCCGGGACACCATTAACTATGGCTACACCTTC NA NA TRBJ1-2 TRBV2
CASSRTGFQETQYF TGTGCCAGCTCGCGGACAGGGTTCCAAGAGACCCAGTACTTC NA TRBD1 TRBJ2-5 TRBV18
CASGQGSNSPLHF TGTGCCAGCGGACAGGGGTCGAATTCACCCCTCCACTTT NA TRBD1 TRBJ1-6 TRBV28
CASSLWGAVFF TGTGCCAGCAGCTTGTGGGGGGCGGTTTTCTTT NA NA TRBJ1-1 TRBV7-9
CASLDGANYGYTF TGTGCCAGCTTGGACGGAGCTAACTATGGCTACACCTTC NA NA TRBJ1-2 TRBV12-3/TRBV12-4
CASSLYLSGLSSTDTQYF TGTGCCAGCAGCTTGTATTTGTCGGGACTAAGTAGCACAGATACGCAGTATTTT NA TRBD2 TRBJ2-3 TRBV5-4
CASSSGWRGDSPLHF TGTGCCAGCAGTTCAGGGTGGAGGGGTGATTCACCCCTCCACTTT NA NA TRBJ1-6 TRBV6-5
CASSLDFTEAFF TGTGCCAGCAGCTTGGATTTCACTGAAGCTTTCTTT NA NA TRBJ1-1 TRBV5-4
CASSLAGDPGREQYF TGTGCCAGCAGCTTAGCGGGGGACCCAGGACGTGAGCAGTACTTC NA NA TRBJ2-7 TRBV7-2
CATSDLHKDGYNEQFF TGTGCCACCAGTGATTTGCATAAGGACGGGTACAATGAGCAGTTCTTC NA NA TRBJ2-1 TRBV24-1
CASSLGPGAGYGYTF TGTGCCAGCAGCTTAGGCCCGGGGGCAGGCTATGGCTACACCTTC NA NA TRBJ1-2 TRBV13
CASRIQGTGYTF TGTGCCAGCAGAATACAGGGAACGGGCTACACCTTC NA NA TRBJ1-2 TRBV28
CARSNPRDRETSLNTEAFF TGTGCCAGAAGCAACCCCCGGGACAGAGAAACATCATTGAACACTGAAGCTTTCTTT NA TRBD1 TRBJ1-1 TRBV5-3
CASSQDSGGVVSYNEQFF TGCGCCAGCAGCCAAGATTCTGGCGGGGTTGTATCCTACAATGAGCAGTTCTTC NA NA TRBJ2-1 TRBV4-3
CASSFTSTEAFF TGTGCCAGCAGTTTTACGAGTACTGAAGCTTTCTTT NA NA TRBJ1-1 TRBV28
CASSPQGVLDGYTF TGTGCCAGCAGTCCACAGGGGGTTCTCGATGGCTACACCTTC NA TRBD1 TRBJ1-2 TRBV3-1/TRBV3-2
CASSPTTVGELFF TGTGCCAGCAGCCCAACTACGGTGGGGGAGCTGTTTTTT NA NA TRBJ2-2 TRBV7-3
CASSPGTGVNYGYTF TGTGCCAGCAGTCCAGGGACAGGGGTTAACTATGGCTACACCTTC NA TRBD1 TRBJ1-2 TRBV27
CATSQNRDTYEQYF TGTGCCACCAGTCAAAACAGGGATACCTACGAGCAGTACTTC once NA TRBJ2-7 TRBV24-1
CAIADRGTDTQYF TGTGCCATCGCGGACAGGGGCACAGATACGCAGTATTTT NA TRBD1 TRBJ2-3 TRBV10-3